These 26 T cell receptor beta chains were sequenced from one sample in a study of CD8+CD57+ T cells in acquired aplastic anemia. Profiles of TCR beta VDJ and CDR3 were generated from a genomic DNA template. TCRdb passed the reads through MiXCR, listing each CDR3 protein once. The sample shows 150,000 to 200,000 distinct CDR3 sequences, about 50% of them seen only once. The authors sequenced patients whose flow cytometry had shown CD8+CD57+ cell expansion. Sequenced input: sorted CD4+, CD8+, or CD8+CD57+ T cells (not recorded which) from PBMCs. Receptors originate from a human donor with aplastic anemia.

The chain carries TRBV7-9 and TRBJ1-1; tentatively, D is TRBD1 (5 bases). The V end lost 8 bases, the J end lost 8 bases, and 12 bases lay between the germline ends. The germline gives CDR1 SEHNR, CDR2 FQNEAQ (reference sequence). CDR3 length: 11 residues. CDR3 nucleotide sequence: TGTGCCAGCTCCAGCCAGGGAGAAGCTTTCTTT. It codes for CASSSQGEAFF.

This clonotype was counted many times. The J gene is TRBJ2-7, the V gene TRBV25-1, with 9 bases matching TRBD1. Germline V gene data show CDR1 as MGHDK and CDR2 as SYGVNS. This CDR3 has 17 residues. The J segment lost 6 bases and the V segment lost 1 base, leaving 13 bases of the junction unmatched. The CDR3 DNA is TGTGCCAGCAGTGAATTGGGGACGGGACAGGGCTTTGGCGAGCAGTACTTC. It specifies CASSELGTGQGFGEQYF.

The rearrangement links TRBV15 to TRBJ1-1, with TRBD1 matching over 8 bases. Trimming at V came to 3 bases and at J to 5 bases, leaving 5 bases not matched to a gene. The CDR3 extends over 14 amino acids. The V gene's germline CDR1 is LNHNV and CDR2 YYDKDF (reference sequence). Here the CDR3 DNA reads TGTGCCACCAGCAGGGACAGGGTAGGAACTGAAGCTTTCTTT. Protein: CATSRDRVGTEAFF.

The chain joins TRBV11-2 to TRBJ1-1, with D tentatively TRBD1 (6 bases). Germline V gene sequence: CDR1 SGHAT, CDR2 FQNNGV. The CDR3 runs 16 residues. V lost 5 bases, J lost 0 bases, and 16 bases lay in between. For the CDR3, the DNA is TGTGCCAGCAGCCTTGCAGGACAGCCTATGAACACTGAAGCTTTCTTT. Translated: CASSLAGQPMNTEAFF.

This clonotype has just one count. This may stem from a read error, because a much larger clone lies one nucleotide away. No conserved phenylalanine or tryptophan is present at the end of the CDR3, so a read error is the likely explanation. CDR3 in amino acids: CASGSSGVNTEAFL. The CDR3 DNA follows: TGCGCCAGCGGCTCCTCAGGGGTGAACACTGAAGCTTTCCTT. The chain joins TRBV5-1 to TRBJ1-1; D may be TRBD1 (6 bases). From germline, CDR1 is SGHRS and CDR2 YFSETQ. V gave up 7 bases and J gave up 0 bases, with 13 bases separating them. The CDR3 loop spans 14 amino acids.

The chain combines TRBV7-9 with TRBJ1-1; tentatively, D is TRBD1 (5 bases). The V end lost 4 bases, the J end lost 1 base, and 10 bases lay between the germline ends. The CDR3 has 14 residues. Per the germline V gene, CDR1 is SEHNR and CDR2 is FQNEAQ (reference sequence). CDR3 sequence: CASSSGTSNTEAFF. The CDR3 DNA sequence: TGTGCCAGCAGCTCAGGGACTTCGAACACTGAAGCTTTCTTT.

This clonotype was seen at least ten times. The chain employs TRBV7-9 and TRBJ2-7; D might be TRBD1 (6 bases). Germline loops: CDR1 SEHNR, CDR2 FQNEAQ (reference sequence). Trimming cost V 4 bases and J 5 bases, with 21 bases left between them. The CDR3 has 16 amino acids. The CDR3 protein is CASSSRGAPGHHEQYF. As DNA, the CDR3 is TGTGCCAGCAGCTCTAGGGGAGCACCGGGACACCACGAGCAGTACTTC.

This clonotype was counted at least ten times. V and J are TRBV12-5 and TRBJ1-1, with 8 nucleotides matching TRBD1. V trimming: 8 bases; J trimming: 5 bases; junction bases outside the gene matches: 16. CDR1 is LGHNT, CDR2 FRNRAP, per germline. This CDR3 has 16 residues. The CDR3 region has the DNA TGTGCTAGTAAGGCGGACAGGGAATGGATGGGAACTGAAGCTTTCTTT. It is translated as CASKADREWMGTEAFF.

The V gene is TRBV7-3, the J gene TRBJ1-6; TRBD1 might be the D (5 bases). Germline CDR1 SGHTA, CDR2 FQGTGA. V was cut by 5 bases and J by 7 bases, with 18 bases left in between. This CDR3 region has 16 residues. This chain's CDR3 is CASSPHGGGINSPLHF. The CDR3 coding sequence is TGTGCCAGCAGCCCCCACGGGGGAGGGATAAATTCACCCCTCCACTTT.

V gene TRBV24-1 combines with J gene TRBJ2-1; 13 bases map to TRBD2. This CDR3 spans 15 amino acids. From germline, CDR1 is KGHDR and CDR2 SFDVKD. V lost 2 bases to trimming and J lost 15 bases; unmatched junction nucleotides: 9. CDR3 DNA sequence: TGTGCCACCAGTGATTCCCCTGGACTAGCGGGAGTCCTGTTCTTC. Protein product: CATSDSPGLAGVLFF.

This rearrangement joins TRBV5-1 to TRBJ2-3; unclear D gene. CDR1 and CDR2 from the germline V gene are SGHRS and YFSETQ. Trimming took off 5 bases at V and 0 bases at J, with 10 bases between the two ends. The CDR3 runs to 14 residues. CDR3 nucleotides: TGCGCCAGCAGAGCCGGAGTCAGCACAGATACGCAGTATTTT. This sequence encodes CASRAGVSTDTQYF. The full variable domain, completed using reference TRBV5-1 and TRBJ2-3, is KAGVTQTPRYLIKTRGQQVTLSCSPISGHRSVSWYQQTPGQGLQFLFEYFSETQRNKGNFPGRFSGRQFSNSRSEMNVSTLELGDSALYLCASRAGVSTDTQYFGPGTRLTVL.

This chain uses TRBV11-2 with TRBJ1-2; 7 positions match TRBD1. The germline gives CDR1 SGHAT, CDR2 FQNNGV. The CDR3 is made up of 15 amino acids. After removal of 0 bases from V and 8 bases from J, the junction contained 9 bases not matched to a gene. CDR3 protein: CASSLELGRGKGYTF. CDR3 DNA: TGTGCCAGCAGCTTAGAGTTGGGCAGGGGGAAAGGCTACACCTTC.

Remarks on this clonotype: A much larger clone is a single base away; this may be a read error. The rearrangement joins TRBV12-3 or TRBV12-4 to TRBJ1-1; no firm D call. The CDR3 has 14 amino acids. CDR3 sequence: CASRLAGENTEALF. CDR3 in DNA: TGTGCCAGCAGACTCGCTGGGGAGAACACTGAAGCTCTCTTT.

With regard to this clonotype: No DNA is shown, since the ends of the CDR3 on it are uncertain; the CDR3 is the one TCRdb lists. The rearrangement joins TRBV20-1 to TRBJ1-3; TRBD1, as called in the table, went unchecked against the DNA. Per the germline V gene, CDR1 is DFQATT and CDR2 is SNEGSKA (reference sequence). The CDR3 has 20 amino acids, counting both end residues. Here the CDR3 reads CSARDSVPAVRGTTGNTIYF.

This clonotype was recorded a few times. V and J are TRBV7-2 and TRBJ1-1; TRBD1 might be the D (5 bases). The germline gives CDR1 SGHTA, CDR2 FQGNSA. V was shortened by 3 bases and J by 9 bases, with 11 bases between the two germline ends. This CDR3 is built from 12 residues. This chain's CDR3 is CASSFGGGQAFF. Here the CDR3 DNA reads TGTGCCAGCAGCTTTGGGGGGGGACAAGCTTTCTTT.

This chain connects TRBV2 to TRBJ1-1; D remains ambiguous. CDR3 length equals 13 residues. V was shortened by 4 bases and J by 7 bases, with 13 bases between the two germline ends. Germline values: CDR1 SNHLY, CDR2 FYNNEI. The CDR3, as DNA: TGTGCCAGCAGTGTCCTCCGGGGTTTTGAAGCTTTCTTT. Protein sequence: CASSVLRGFEAFF. The whole variable domain, remainder taken from reference TRBV2 and TRBJ1-1, is EPEVTQTPSHQVTQMGQEVILRCVPISNHLYFYWYRQILGQKVEFLVSFYNNEISEKSEIFDDQFSVERPDGSNFTLKIRSTKLEDSAMYFCASSVLRGFEAFFGQGTRLTVV.

The rearrangement joins TRBV7-2 to TRBJ2-5; the match to TRBD2 covers 13 bases. Germline V gene sequence: CDR1 SGHTA, CDR2 FQGNSA. V lost 5 bases to trimming and J lost 4 bases; unmatched junction nucleotides: 4. The length of the CDR3 is 15 residues. CDR3 residues: CASSRTSGSGETQYF. CDR3 DNA sequence: TGTGCCAGCAGCCGGACTAGCGGGAGCGGAGAGACCCAGTACTTC.

This clonotype has at least ten counts. This chain joins TRBV4-2 and TRBJ2-3, with 13 nucleotides matching TRBD2. CDR3 length equals 17 residues. Germline lookup yields CDR1 LGHNA and CDR2 YNFKEQ. The J segment lost 3 bases and the V segment lost 4 bases, leaving 7 bases of the junction unmatched. CDR3 sequence: CASSPRRLAGGTDTQYF. In nucleotides, the CDR3 is TGTGCCAGCAGCCCCAGAAGACTAGCGGGAGGAACAGATACGCAGTATTTT.

This clonotype was seen repeatedly, ten times or more. V is TRBV2 and J is TRBJ2-1; 8 bases align to TRBD2. J was trimmed by 0 bases and V by 1 base; bases with no gene match: 8. The CDR3 loop spans 18 amino acids. Germline V gives CDR1 SNHLY, CDR2 FYNNEI. The CDR3 coding sequence is TGTGCCAGCAGTGAAGGGCTAGCGGGCTCATTCTCCTACAATGAGCAGTTCTTC. Its translation: CASSEGLAGSFSYNEQFF. The full variable domain, with the rest looked up from reference TRBV2 and TRBJ2-1, is EPEVTQTPSHQVTQMGQEVILRCVPISNHLYFYWYRQILGQKVEFLVSFYNNEISEKSEIFDDQFSVERPDGSNFTLKIRSTKLEDSAMYFCASSEGLAGSFSYNEQFFGPGTRLTVL.

The rearrangement uses TRBV2 and TRBJ1-6; no definite D call. Germline lookup yields CDR1 SNHLY and CDR2 FYNNEI. V was clipped by 4 bases and J by 7 bases, with 11 bases between them. There are 14 residues in the CDR3. CDR3: CASSGESVNSPLHF. The DNA of the CDR3 is TGTGCCAGCAGTGGAGAATCGGTGAATTCACCCCTCCACTTT.

Turning to this clonotype: The junction and the germline gene differ at one end; a read error may be behind it. J is TRBJ1-1 and V is TRBV12-3 or TRBV12-4; D gene ambiguous. The CDR3 is 12 residues long. The chain's CDR3 is CASSFGNTGAFF. Written as DNA, the CDR3 is TGTGCCAGCAGTTTCGGAAACACTGGAGCTTTCTTT.

This clonotype was seen repeatedly, ten times or more. A single base separates this from a much larger clone, so it may be a read error. The gene calls are TRBV15 and TRBJ1-5; the D is unclear. The CDR3 is 16 amino acids. Per germline, CDR1 LNHNV and CDR2 YYDKDF (reference sequence). V dropped 5 bases and J dropped 6 bases, with 20 bases sitting between them. Written as DNA, the CDR3 is TGTGCCACCAGCGGTCTCGGTACCGGGGAGGGTCAGCCCCAGCATTTT. It yields the protein CATSGLGTGEGQPQHF.

This clonotype was counted once. The chain combines TRBV7-6 with TRBJ2-3; TRBD1 matches at 7 bases. Germline-derived CDR1 and CDR2 are SGHVS and FNYEAQ. The ends lost 7 bases at V and 6 bases at J; junction bases unmatched: 7. The CDR3 loop spans 13 amino acids. The CDR3 loop reads CASTDRAGDTQYF. CDR3 DNA sequence: TGTGCCAGCACAGACAGGGCAGGCGATACGCAGTATTTT. The whole variable domain, filled in from reference TRBV7-6 and TRBJ2-3, reads GAGVSQSPRYKVTKRGQDVALRCDPISGHVSLYWYRQALGQGPEFLTYFNYEAQQDKSGLPNDRFSAERPEGSISTLTIQRTEQRDSAMYRCASTDRAGDTQYFGPGTRLTVL.

V and J are TRBV7-9 and TRBJ1-5, with unresolved D. Germline values: CDR1 SEHNR, CDR2 FQNEAQ (reference sequence). This CDR3 region has 13 residues. The ends were cut back, 6 bases at V and 3 bases at J, with 9 bases in the middle. The CDR3 region has the DNA TGTGCCAGCAGTTCGTGGGACAATCAGCCCCAGCATTTT. Protein product: CASSSWDNQPQHF.

V is TRBV20-1 and J is TRBJ2-1; 7 bases agree with TRBD2. Per the germline V gene, CDR1 is DFQATT and CDR2 is SNEGSKA (reference sequence). The CDR3 has 13 residues. V shed 7 bases, J shed 5 bases, and the junction held 8 bases outside the gene matches. CDR3 amino acids: CSVSPSGDNEQFF. The DNA of the CDR3 is TGCAGTGTCTCGCCTAGCGGTGACAATGAGCAGTTCTTC.

This clonotype was counted only a few times. A clone one base away is much larger, so this may be a read error. The gene calls are TRBV11-2 and TRBJ2-1; TRBD2 matches at 7 bases. The CDR3 extends over 15 amino acids. After removal of 8 bases from V and 5 bases from J, the junction contained 12 bases not matched to a gene. Germline CDR1 reads SGHAT; CDR2 reads FQNNGV. CDR3 nucleotides: TGTGCCAGCCACTTGGGGGGGAGGGCCCACAATGAGCAGTTCTTC. Protein: CASHLGGRAHNEQFF.